The clone carrying this TCR beta chain appeared a single time. Original processing methods: Estimated nucleated cell counts came from reference gene primer amplification. Repertoires were generated with immunoSEQ multiplex PCR, while TCRdb's copy carries only in-frame clones and drops some. V and J calls plus clone size are reproduced from that table; the DNA served to infer D and trimming. Of about 160,000 clones listed, approximately 88% are singletons. The data belong to a study of blood T cell repertoires in COVID-19. Whole-study context: COVID-19 samples collected from the United States, Italy and Spain covered acute and convalescent phases. The analysed material was cDNA or gDNA that came from T cells, B-cell-depleted T cells, or PBMCs.

V lost 4 bases and J lost 0; bases outside the gene matches: 8. Looked up from germline, CDR1 is SGDLS and CDR2 is YYNGEE. The CDR3 totals 17 residues. The sample was peripheral blood. The V call is TRBV9, the J call TRBJ2-2; 8 nucleotides align to TRBD1. The clonotype was recovered from a woman between 55 and 75 years old with acute or convalescent COVID-19. The CDR3 DNA follows: TGTGCCAGCAGCCACGGGACAGGAGACGCGAACACCGGGGAGCTGTTTTTT. It codes for CASSHGTGDANTGELFF.